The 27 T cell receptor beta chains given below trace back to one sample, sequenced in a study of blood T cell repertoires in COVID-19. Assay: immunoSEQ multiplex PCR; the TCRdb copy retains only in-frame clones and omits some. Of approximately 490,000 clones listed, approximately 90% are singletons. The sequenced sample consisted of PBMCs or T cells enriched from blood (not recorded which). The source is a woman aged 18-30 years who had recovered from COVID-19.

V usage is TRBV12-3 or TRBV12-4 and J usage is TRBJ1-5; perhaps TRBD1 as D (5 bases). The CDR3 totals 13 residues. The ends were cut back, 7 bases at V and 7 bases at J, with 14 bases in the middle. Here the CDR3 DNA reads TGTGCCAGCACCGGGACTTCGGGGCAGCCCCAGCATTTT. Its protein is CASTGTSGQPQHF.

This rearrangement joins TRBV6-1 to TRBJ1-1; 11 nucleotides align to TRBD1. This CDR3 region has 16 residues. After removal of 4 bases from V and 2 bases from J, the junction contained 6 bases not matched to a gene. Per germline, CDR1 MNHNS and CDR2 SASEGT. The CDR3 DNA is TGTGCCAGCAGTGCCTGGGACAGGGGGGTTAACACTGAAGCTTTCTTT. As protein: CASSAWDRGVNTEAFF.

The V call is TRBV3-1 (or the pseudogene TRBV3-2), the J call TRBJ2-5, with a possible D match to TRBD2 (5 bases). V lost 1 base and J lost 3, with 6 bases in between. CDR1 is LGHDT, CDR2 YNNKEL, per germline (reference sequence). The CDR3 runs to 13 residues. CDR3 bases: TGTGCCAGCAGCCAAGTGCGGGAAGAGACCCAGTACTTC. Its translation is CASSQVREETQYF.

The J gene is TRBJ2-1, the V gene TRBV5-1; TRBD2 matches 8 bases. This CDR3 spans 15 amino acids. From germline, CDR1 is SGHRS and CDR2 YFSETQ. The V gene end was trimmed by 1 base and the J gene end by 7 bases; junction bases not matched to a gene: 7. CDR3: CASSLTGGAGNEQFF. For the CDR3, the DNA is TGCGCCAGCAGCTTGACCGGGGGGGCCGGAAATGAGCAGTTCTTC. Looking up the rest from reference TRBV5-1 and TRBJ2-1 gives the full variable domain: KAGVTQTPRYLIKTRGQQVTLSCSPISGHRSVSWYQQTPGQGLQFLFEYFSETQRNKGNFPGRFSGRQFSNSRSEMNVSTLELGDSALYLCASSLTGGAGNEQFFGPGTRLTVL.

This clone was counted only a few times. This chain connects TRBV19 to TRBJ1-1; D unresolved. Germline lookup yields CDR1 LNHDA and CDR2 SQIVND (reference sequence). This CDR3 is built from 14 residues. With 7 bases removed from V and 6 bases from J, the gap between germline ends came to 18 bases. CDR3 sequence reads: CASKLAWAAPEAFF. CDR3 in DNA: TGTGCCAGTAAGCTTGCCTGGGCAGCCCCTGAAGCTTTCTTT. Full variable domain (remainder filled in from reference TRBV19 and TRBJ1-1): DGGITQSPKYLFRKEGQNVTLSCEQNLNHDAMYWYRQDPGQGLRLIYYSQIVNDFQKGDIAEGYSVSREKKESFPLTVTSAQKNPTAFYLCASKLAWAAPEAFFGQGTRLTVV.

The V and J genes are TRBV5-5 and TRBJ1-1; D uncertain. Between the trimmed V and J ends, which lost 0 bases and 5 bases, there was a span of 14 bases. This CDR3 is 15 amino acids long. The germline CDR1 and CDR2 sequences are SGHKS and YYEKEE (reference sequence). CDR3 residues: CASSLVAGFGTEAFF. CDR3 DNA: TGTGCCAGCAGCTTGGTGGCGGGGTTCGGAACTGAAGCTTTCTTT.

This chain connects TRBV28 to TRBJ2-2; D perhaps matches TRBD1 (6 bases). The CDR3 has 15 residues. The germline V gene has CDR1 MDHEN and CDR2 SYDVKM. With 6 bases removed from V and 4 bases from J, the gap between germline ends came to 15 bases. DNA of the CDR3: TGTGCCAGCAGGCACCGGGACACCTTCACCGGGGAGCTGTTTTTT. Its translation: CASRHRDTFTGELFF. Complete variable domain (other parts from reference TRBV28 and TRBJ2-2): DVKVTQSSRYLVKRTGEKVFLECVQDMDHENMFWYRQDPGLGLRLIYFSYDVKMKEKGDIPEGYSVSREKKERFSLILESASTNQTSMYLCASRHRDTFTGELFFGEGSRLTVL.

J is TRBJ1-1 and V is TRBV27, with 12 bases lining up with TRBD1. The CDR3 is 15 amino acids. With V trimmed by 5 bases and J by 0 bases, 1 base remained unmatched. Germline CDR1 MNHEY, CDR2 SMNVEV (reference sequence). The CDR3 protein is CASSGTGGMNTEAFF. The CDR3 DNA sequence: TGTGCCAGCAGTGGGACAGGGGGCATGAACACTGAAGCTTTCTTT.

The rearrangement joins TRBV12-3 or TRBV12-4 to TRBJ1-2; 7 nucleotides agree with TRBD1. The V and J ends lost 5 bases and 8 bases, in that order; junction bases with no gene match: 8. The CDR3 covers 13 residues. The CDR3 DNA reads TGTGCCAGCAGTCACGACAGGGAAGGGGGCTACACCTTC. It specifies CASSHDREGGYTF.

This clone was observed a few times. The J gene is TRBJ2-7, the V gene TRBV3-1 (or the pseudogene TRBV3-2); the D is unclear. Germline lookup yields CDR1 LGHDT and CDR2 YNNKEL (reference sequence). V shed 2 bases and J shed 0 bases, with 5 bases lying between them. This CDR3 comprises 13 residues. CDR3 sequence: CASSQYSSYEQYF. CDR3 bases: TGTGCCAGCAGCCAATACAGCTCCTACGAGCAGTACTTC.

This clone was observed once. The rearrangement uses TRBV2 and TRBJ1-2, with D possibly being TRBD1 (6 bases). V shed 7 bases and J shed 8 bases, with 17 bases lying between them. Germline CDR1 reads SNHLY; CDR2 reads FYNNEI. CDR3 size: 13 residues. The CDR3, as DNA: TGTGCCAGCATTCTAGGGGGGGAAGGAGGCTACACCTTC. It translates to CASILGGEGGYTF.

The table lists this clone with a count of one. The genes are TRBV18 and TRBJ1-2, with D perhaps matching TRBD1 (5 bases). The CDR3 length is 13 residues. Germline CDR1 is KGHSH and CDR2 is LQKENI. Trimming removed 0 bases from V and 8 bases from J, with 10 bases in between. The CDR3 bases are TGTGCCAGCTCACCACCGGACACCCCCGGCTACACCTTC. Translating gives CASSPPDTPGYTF.

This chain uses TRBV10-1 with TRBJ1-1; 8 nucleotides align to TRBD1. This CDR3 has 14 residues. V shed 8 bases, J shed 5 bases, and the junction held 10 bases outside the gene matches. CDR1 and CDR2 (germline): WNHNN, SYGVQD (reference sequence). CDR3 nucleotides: TGCGCCAGCTCGCCCAGGGGGCAGAGGACTGAAGCTTTCTTT. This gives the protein CASSPRGQRTEAFF.

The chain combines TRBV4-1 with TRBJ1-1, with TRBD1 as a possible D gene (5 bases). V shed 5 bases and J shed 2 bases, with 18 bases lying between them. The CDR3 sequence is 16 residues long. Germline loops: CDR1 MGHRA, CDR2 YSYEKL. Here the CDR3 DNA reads TGCGCCAGCAGCAAGGCCCCGGGACTCCTTAACACTGAAGCTTTCTTT. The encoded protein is CASSKAPGLLNTEAFF.

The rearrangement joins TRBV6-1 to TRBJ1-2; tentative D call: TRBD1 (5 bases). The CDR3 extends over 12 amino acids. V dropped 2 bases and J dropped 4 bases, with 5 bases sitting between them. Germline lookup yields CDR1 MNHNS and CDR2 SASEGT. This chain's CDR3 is CASSERGYGYTF. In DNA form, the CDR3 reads TGTGCCAGCAGTGAAAGGGGCTATGGCTACACCTTC.

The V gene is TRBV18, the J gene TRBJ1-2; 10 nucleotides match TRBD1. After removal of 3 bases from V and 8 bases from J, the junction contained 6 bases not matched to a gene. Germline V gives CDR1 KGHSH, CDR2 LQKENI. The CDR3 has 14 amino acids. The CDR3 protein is CASSPEDRGGGYTF. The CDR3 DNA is TGTGCCAGCTCACCGGAGGACAGGGGGGGCGGCTACACCTTC.

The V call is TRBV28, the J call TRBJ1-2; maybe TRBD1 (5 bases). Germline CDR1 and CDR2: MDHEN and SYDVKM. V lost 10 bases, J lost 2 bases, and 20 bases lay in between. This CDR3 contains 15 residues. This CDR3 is CAIGGVPRSNYGYTF. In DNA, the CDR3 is TGTGCCATCGGGGGGGTTCCCCGATCCAACTATGGCTACACCTTC.

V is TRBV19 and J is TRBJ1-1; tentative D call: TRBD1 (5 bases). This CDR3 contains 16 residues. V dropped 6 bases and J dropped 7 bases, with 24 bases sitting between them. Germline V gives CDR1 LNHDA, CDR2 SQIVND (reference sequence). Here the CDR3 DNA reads TGTGCCAGTAGCCCGCTCCGACAGATCGTCGTGCGTGAAGCTTTCTTT. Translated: CASSPLRQIVVREAFF.

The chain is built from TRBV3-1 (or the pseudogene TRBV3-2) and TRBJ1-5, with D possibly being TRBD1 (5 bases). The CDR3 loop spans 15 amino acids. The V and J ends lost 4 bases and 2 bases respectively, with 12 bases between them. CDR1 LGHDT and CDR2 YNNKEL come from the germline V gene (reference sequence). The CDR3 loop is CASSPRGGGNQPQHF. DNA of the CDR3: TGTGCCAGCAGCCCTCGGGGCGGGGGCAATCAGCCCCAGCATTTT.

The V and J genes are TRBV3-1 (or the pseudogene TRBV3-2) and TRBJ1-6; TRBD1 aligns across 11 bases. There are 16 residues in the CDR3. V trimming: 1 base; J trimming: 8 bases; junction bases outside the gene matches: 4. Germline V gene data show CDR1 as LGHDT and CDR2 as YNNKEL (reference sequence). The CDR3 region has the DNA TGTGCCAGCAGCCAAGGGACAGGGGGCGGGTATTCACCCCTCCACTTT. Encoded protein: CASSQGTGGGYSPLHF.

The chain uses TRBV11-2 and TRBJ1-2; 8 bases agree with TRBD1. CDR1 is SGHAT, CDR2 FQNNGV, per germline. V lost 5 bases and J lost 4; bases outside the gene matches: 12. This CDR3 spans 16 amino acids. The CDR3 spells CASSRIQGAQGYGYTF. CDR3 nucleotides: TGTGCCAGCAGCCGGATTCAGGGGGCGCAAGGCTATGGCTACACCTTC.

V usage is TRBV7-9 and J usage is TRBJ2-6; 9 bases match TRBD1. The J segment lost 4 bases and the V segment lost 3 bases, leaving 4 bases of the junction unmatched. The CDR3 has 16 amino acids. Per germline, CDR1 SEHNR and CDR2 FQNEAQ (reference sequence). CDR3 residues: CASSFRTGAGANVLTF. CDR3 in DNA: TGTGCCAGCAGCTTTAGGACAGGGGCCGGGGCCAACGTCCTGACTTTC.

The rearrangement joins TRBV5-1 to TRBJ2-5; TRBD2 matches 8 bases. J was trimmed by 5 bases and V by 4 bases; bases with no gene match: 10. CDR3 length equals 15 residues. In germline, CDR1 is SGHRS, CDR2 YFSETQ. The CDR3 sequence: CASSPGGAGQETQYF. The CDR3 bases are TGCGCCAGCAGCCCGGGGGGGGCCGGTCAGGAGACCCAGTACTTC.

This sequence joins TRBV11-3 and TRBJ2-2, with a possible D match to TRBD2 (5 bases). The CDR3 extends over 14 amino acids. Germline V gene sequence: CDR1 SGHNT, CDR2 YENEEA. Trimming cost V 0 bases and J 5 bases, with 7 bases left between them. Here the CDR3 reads CASSLDPGTGELFF. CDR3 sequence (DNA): TGTGCCAGCAGCTTAGATCCGGGGACCGGGGAGCTGTTTTTT.

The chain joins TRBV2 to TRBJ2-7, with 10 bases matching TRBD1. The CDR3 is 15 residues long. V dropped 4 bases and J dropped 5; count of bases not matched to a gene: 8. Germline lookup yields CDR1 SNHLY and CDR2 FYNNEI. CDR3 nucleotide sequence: TGTGCCAGCAGTGCCGACCGGGACAGGGGTGACGAGCAGTACTTC. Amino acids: CASSADRDRGDEQYF.

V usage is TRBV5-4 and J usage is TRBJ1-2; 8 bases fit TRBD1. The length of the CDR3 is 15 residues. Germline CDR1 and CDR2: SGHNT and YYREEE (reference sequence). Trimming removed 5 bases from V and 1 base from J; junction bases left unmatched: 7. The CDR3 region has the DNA TGTGCCAGCAGACCTGGGACAGGTCTTAACTATGGCTACACCTTC. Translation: CASRPGTGLNYGYTF.

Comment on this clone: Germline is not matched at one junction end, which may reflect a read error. DNA for the CDR3: TGTGCCAGCAGTCCTCTTGACAGGGTTGGAAGCACCATATATTTT. Translated: CASSPLDRVGSTIYF. The chain carries TRBV2 and TRBJ1-3, with 7 bases fitting TRBD1. The CDR3 extends over 15 amino acids. Germline lookup yields CDR1 SNHLY and CDR2 FYNNEI. Full variable domain (missing parts from reference TRBV2 and TRBJ1-3): EPEVTQTPSHQVTQMGQEVILRCVPISNHLYFYWYRQILGQKVEFLVSFYNNEISEKSEIFDDQFSVERPDGSNFTLKIRSTKLEDSAMYFCASSPLDRVGSTIYFGEGSWLTVV.